Listed below are T cell receptor beta chains from one sample, sequenced in a study of blood T cell repertoires in COVID-19. The method was immunoSEQ multiplex PCR; TCRdb's version includes in-frame clones alone and lacks a portion of them. The sample holds about 54,000 clones, around 90% seen once. The sample taken for sequencing was peripheral blood. The receptors were gathered from a middle-aged man with active COVID-19. Both conserved end residues are part of each CDR3. A D gene is named only where the DNA matches it firmly. Clone size, where shown, is once, few, many, or a class for clones that have expanded.

TRBD2,TRBV9,once,TRBJ2-5,TGTGCCAGCAGCCCAAGTCGGACTAGCGGAACCCTAACACAAGAGACCCAGTACTTC,CASSPSRTSGTLTQETQYF
NA,TRBV30,once,TRBJ2-5,TGTGCCTGGACCGGTGGGCAGTCCCAAGAGACCCAGTACTTC,CAWTGGQSQETQYF
NA,TRBV23-1,NA,TRBJ1-5,TGCGCCAGCAGTCAGGGGGGACTCAGCAATCAGCCCCAGCATTTT,CASSQGGLSNQPQHF
NA,TRBV6-5,once,TRBJ2-6,TGTGCCAGCACCGAGGGTTCCGGGGCCAACGTCCTGACTTTC,CASTEGSGANVLTF
NA,TRBV7-2,NA,TRBJ2-7,TGTGCCAGCAGCTTAGTACAGGGCCGATACGAGCAGTACTTC,CASSLVQGRYEQYF
NA,TRBV30,NA,TRBJ1-5,TGTGCCTGGAGTCGGGGGAAAGATCAGCCCCAGCATTTT,CAWSRGKDQPQHF
TRBD2,TRBV5-1,NA,TRBJ2-7,TGCGCCAGCTCCGGTACTAGCGGGAGCTACGAGCAGTACTTC,CASSGTSGSYEQYF
TRBD1,TRBV5-1,NA,TRBJ1-6,TGCGCCAGCAGCTTGGCCGGACAGGGGAGTTCACCCCTCCACTTT,CASSLAGQGSSPLHF
NA,TRBV15,NA,TRBJ1-1,TGTGCCACCAGTCGCGGGCTGAACACTGAAGCTTTCTTT,CATSRGLNTEAFF
NA,TRBV3-1/TRBV3-2,NA,TRBJ2-1,TGTGCCAGCAGCCAAAGGGGGACCAGCGCGAATGAGCAGTTCTTC,CASSQRGTSANEQFF
TRBD1,TRBV7-2,NA,TRBJ1-3,TGTGCCAGCAGCGCCGACAGGGCTGGAAACACCATATATTTT,CASSADRAGNTIYF
TRBD1,TRBV4-1,NA,TRBJ1-3,TGCGCCAGCAGCCAAGATCCATGGACAGGGGGTCCCCTAACTGGAAACACCATATATTTT,CASSQDPWTGGPLTGNTIYF
NA,TRBV27,NA,TRBJ1-5,TGTGCCAGCAGTTCAGAATATAGCAATCAGCCCCAGCATTTT,CASSSEYSNQPQHF
TRBD2,TRBV5-4,NA,TRBJ2-1,TGTGCCAGCAGCACTGGACTAGCGGGGATTAATGAGCAGTTCTTC,CASSTGLAGINEQFF
TRBD1,TRBV28,NA,TRBJ2-3,TGTGCCAGCACCAGAAGGGGGCAGGGTGTAGTTGGAGATACGCAGTATTTT,CASTRRGQGVVGDTQYF
TRBD2,TRBV5-1,NA,TRBJ2-1,TGCGCCAGCAGATCGACTAGCGGGATTAATGAGCAGTTCTTC,CASRSTSGINEQFF
NA,TRBV4-1,NA,TRBJ2-5,TGCGCCAGCAGCCAAGCTAGTCGAGGGAGGGAGACCCAGTACTTC,CASSQASRGRETQYF
NA,TRBV5-1,NA,TRBJ2-7,TGCGCCAGCAGTTATGGCCCCTACGAGCAGTACTTC,CASSYGPYEQYF
TRBD1,TRBV4-3,NA,TRBJ1-4,TGCGCCAGCAGCCCTTTGACAGGGGGCGCTAGTATGGCTAATGAAAAACTGTTTTTT,CASSPLTGGASMANEKLFF
NA,TRBV6-2/TRBV6-3,NA,TRBJ2-1,TGTGCCAGCAGTTACGGGAGGGGGAATGAGCAGTTCTTC,CASSYGRGNEQFF
NA,TRBV7-9,NA,TRBJ1-5,TGTGCCAGCAGCCGAACACAGGGACAGCCCCAGCATTTT,CASSRTQGQPQHF
NA,TRBV29-1,NA,TRBJ1-1,TGCAGCGCTCGATTGACAGTGAACACTGAAGCTTTCTTT,CSARLTVNTEAFF
NA,TRBV28,NA,TRBJ2-5,TGTGCCAGCAGTTTTGGAAGCGCGCGAGAGACCCAGTACTTC,CASSFGSARETQYF
TRBD1,TRBV27,NA,TRBJ1-5,TGTGCCAGCAGTTTCGACCGGACAGGGAATCAGCCCCAGCATTTT,CASSFDRTGNQPQHF
TRBD2,TRBV7-3,NA,TRBJ2-2,TGTGCCAGCAGCTTGGGGACTACCCGGTCTGTGTTGTTTTTT,CASSLGTTRSVLFF
NA,TRBV7-2,once,TRBJ2-7,TGTGCCAGCAGCTTAGCGACAGGGAGGTACGAGCAGTACTTC,CASSLATGRYEQYF
TRBD2,TRBV6-4,NA,TRBJ2-7,TGTGCCAGCAGCGCCGCCGCGGGAGCCCCTTACGAGCAGTACTTC,CASSAAAGAPYEQYF
TRBD2,TRBV27,NA,TRBJ2-3,TGTGCCAGCAGTTTATCCCCGACTAGCGAAACCACAGATACGCAGTATTTT,CASSLSPTSETTDTQYF
TRBD1,TRBV30,NA,TRBJ1-2,TGTGCCTGGAGTTCCGACAGGGGATACTTAAGAGCTAACTATGGCTACACCTTC,CAWSSDRGYLRANYGYTF
TRBD1,TRBV25-1,NA,TRBJ2-3,TGTGCCAGCAGTGCCAGGGGGCGCGCCCTAGGAACAGATACGCAGTATTTT,CASSARGRALGTDTQYF
TRBD1,TRBV7-9,NA,TRBJ1-2,TGTGCCAGCAGCTTAGTTGAGGGGGCAGATGGCTACACCTTC,CASSLVEGADGYTF
TRBD1,TRBV9,NA,TRBJ1-2,TGTGCCAGCAGCGTAGAGGCTCAGGGGGCAATTGGCTACACCTTC,CASSVEAQGAIGYTF
TRBD2,TRBV19,NA,TRBJ2-1,TGTGCCAGTACAAGTGGGGCCGGACTAGCCGATTCCTACAATGAGCAGTTCTTC,CASTSGAGLADSYNEQFF
NA,TRBV6-5,NA,TRBJ1-4,TGTGCCAGCAGCCGGACAGCTGAAGATGAAAAACTGTTTTTT,CASSRTAEDEKLFF
NA,TRBV11-3,NA,TRBJ2-3,TGTGCCAGCAGCCTCCCGGAGGTAGATACGCAGTATTTT,CASSLPEVDTQYF
NA,TRBV19,NA,TRBJ1-2,TGTGCCAGTACCGATTCCCCGGGGGGGACTACGGGCTACACCTTC,CASTDSPGGTTGYTF
TRBD1,TRBV28,NA,TRBJ2-7,TGTGCCAGCAGTTTAGCCGACAGGGCGGGCGAGCAGTACTTC,CASSLADRAGEQYF
NA,TRBV19,NA,TRBJ2-1,TGTGCCAGTAGTATAGCGGGAACATACAATGAGCAGTTCTTC,CASSIAGTYNEQFF
TRBD2,TRBV5-1,NA,TRBJ2-7,TGCGCCAGCAGCTTCCGAGGGACTAGCGGGGGCCGCGTCTCCTACGAGCAGTACTTC,CASSFRGTSGGRVSYEQYF
NA,TRBV7-9,once,TRBJ2-1,TGTGCCAGCAGCTTTCGGTCGATTCTCTCCTACAATGAGCAGTTCTTC,CASSFRSILSYNEQFF
TRBD1,TRBV28,NA,TRBJ2-7,TGTGCCAGCAGTCCCTGGCGTACAGGGGGCAGCTCCTACGAGCAGTACTTC,CASSPWRTGGSSYEQYF
NA,TRBV18,NA,TRBJ1-3,TGTGCCAGCTCACCAAACCCACTGTACTCTGGAAACACCATATATTTT,CASSPNPLYSGNTIYF
NA,TRBV6-2/TRBV6-3,NA,TRBJ2-3,TGTGCCAGCAGCATGACAGAAGATACGCAGTATTTT,CASSMTEDTQYF
TRBD1,TRBV5-1,NA,TRBJ1-2,TGCGCCAGCAGCTGGGGGACAGGAGACTACACCTTC,CASSWGTGDYTF
TRBD2,TRBV5-1,few,TRBJ2-5,TGCGCCAGCAGCTTGGAGGCTAGCGGGGCGAAGACCCAGTACTTC,CASSLEASGAKTQYF
NA,TRBV12-3/TRBV12-4,once,TRBJ1-2,TGTGCCAGCAGTTTAACGGGGATGTCTGGCTACACCTTC,CASSLTGMSGYTF
TRBD2,TRBV7-2,once,TRBJ2-3,TGTGCCAGCAGGCCTAGCGGGAGTCCAGATACGCAGTATTTT,CASRPSGSPDTQYF
TRBD1,TRBV2,NA,TRBJ1-1,TGTGCCAGCAGACAGGGGAGACAGGGGGACACTGAAGCTTTCTTT,CASRQGRQGDTEAFF
TRBD1,TRBV6-6,NA,TRBJ1-6,TGTGCCAGCAGTAATACAGGGGCTGGCTCACCCCTCCACTTT,CASSNTGAGSPLHF
NA,TRBV18,once,TRBJ1-2,TGTGCCAGCTCTCCCGCGGAGGGAAACTATGGCTACACCTTC,CASSPAEGNYGYTF
NA,TRBV28,NA,TRBJ1-6,TGTGCCAGCGGGGGGGCCGTTTCACCCCTCCACTTT,CASGGAVSPLHF
NA,TRBV7-9,NA,TRBJ1-2,TGTGCCAGCAGCGGGGACAAAAACTATGGCTACACCTTC,CASSGDKNYGYTF
TRBD2,TRBV7-2,once,TRBJ2-1,TGTGCCAGCAGCTTAGGGCCTAGCGGGAGTTCATACAATGAGCAGTTCTTC,CASSLGPSGSSYNEQFF
NA,TRBV7-4,NA,TRBJ1-5,TGTGCCAGCAGCTTTCTGGGACAAATTATTAATCAGCCCCAGCATTTT,CASSFLGQIINQPQHF
TRBD1,TRBV19,NA,TRBJ1-5,TGTGCCAGTAAGAGGATCTACAGGGGCGTGAATCAGCCCCAGCATTTT,CASKRIYRGVNQPQHF
TRBD2,TRBV7-2,NA,TRBJ2-5,TGTGCCAGCAGTCAATCTAGCGGGAGACAAGAGACCCAGTACTTC,CASSQSSGRQETQYF
NA,TRBV9,once,TRBJ2-2,TGTGCCAGCAGTTCTACCTTTTCGAACACCGGGGAGCTGTTTTTT,CASSSTFSNTGELFF
NA,TRBV21-1,once,TRBJ1-1,TGTGCCAGCAGCGCCTCCGGGACAGGGGGTTTGTGGGACACTGAAGCTTTCTTT,CASSASGTGGLWDTEAFF
NA,TRBV18,NA,TRBJ2-7,TGTGCCAGCTCACCCAACTACGAGCAGTACTTC,CASSPNYEQYF
TRBD1,TRBV3-1/TRBV3-2,NA,TRBJ2-1,TGTGCCAGCAGCGGACAGGTAAATGAGCAGTTCTTC,CASSGQVNEQFF